Below, 30 T cell receptor beta chains from the same sample are listed, as sequenced in a study of a mutant IDH1 vaccine in newly diagnosed glioma. No antigens are known for them. Measured with immunoSEQ multiplex PCR; TCRdb has only the in-frame clones, and not every one. The repertoire consists of over 50,000 clones, with about 87% occurring once and the leading ten covering about 4.2%. The time point here: week 5, during vaccination. Topical imiquimod was applied with each vaccine dose, which held 300 ug of mutant IDH1 20-mer peptide. The sequencing here drew on PBMCs, taken from a glioma patient whose treatment included an IDH1 peptide vaccine. These receptors were collected from a woman aged 40 to 55 with glioma.

The chain employs TRBV7-9 and TRBJ1-4, with D hard to call. The V gene lost 1 base and the J gene lost 6 bases, with 6 bases spanning the gap. CDR3 length: 13 residues. CDR1 and CDR2 from the germline V gene are SEHNR and FQNEAQ (reference sequence). CDR3 amino acids: CASSLGEDEKLFF. The CDR3, as DNA: TGTGCCAGCAGCTTAGGAGAGGATGAAAAACTGTTTTTT.

The chain uses TRBV29-1 and TRBJ1-1; D ambiguous. Germline assignment: CDR1 SQVTM and CDR2 ANQGSEA. The CDR3 runs 12 residues. V lost 4 bases to trimming and J lost 7 bases, with 13 bases between them. The DNA for the CDR3 is TGCAGCGTTGCCCCTGGGGTGGGTGAAGCTTTCTTT. Protein sequence: CSVAPGVGEAFF.

V usage is TRBV6-1 and J usage is TRBJ2-7; D gene uncertain. Germline CDR1 is MNHNS and CDR2 is SASEGT. CDR3 length: 14 amino acids. Trimming removed 4 bases at V and 0 bases at J, with 10 bases between. The CDR3 sequence: CASSVKVRSYEQYF. For the CDR3, the DNA is TGTGCCAGCAGTGTAAAGGTCCGCTCCTACGAGCAGTACTTC.

DNA for the CDR3: TGTGCAAGTCGCTTAGATCGGGGGCCACCCCTCCACTTT. Protein: CASRLDRGPPLHF. This sequence joins TRBV12-2 and TRBJ1-6. TRBV12-2 is noted as a pseudogene. The CDR3 length is 13 residues.

The rearrangement uses TRBV29-1 and TRBJ1-2, with 7 bases aligning to TRBD1. V dropped 6 bases and J dropped 5; count of bases not matched to a gene: 3. The CDR3 is 11 residues long. The germline CDR1 and CDR2 sequences are SQVTM and ANQGSEA. This CDR3 reads CSVGTEYGYTF. DNA for the CDR3: TGCAGCGTGGGGACAGAATATGGCTACACCTTC. The whole variable domain, remainder taken from reference TRBV29-1 and TRBJ1-2, is SAVISQKPSRDICQRGTSLTIQCQVDSQVTMMFWYRQQPGQSLTLIATANQGSEATYESGFVIDKFPISRPNLTFSTLTVSNMSPEDSSIYLCSVGTEYGYTFGSGTRLTVV.

The V call is TRBV5-1, the J call TRBJ2-3; TRBD2 matches at 11 bases. The CDR3 covers 15 residues. Germline-derived CDR1 and CDR2 are SGHRS and YFSETQ. V lost 4 bases, J lost 3 bases, and 4 bases stayed unmatched. Written as DNA, the CDR3 is TGCGCCAGCAGCCGTAGCGGGGGGGCGACAGATACGCAGTATTTT. This encodes CASSRSGGATDTQYF.

Here the CDR3 DNA reads TGTGCCAGCAGTCGACAGGGGGCTGGCTATGGCTACACCTTC. Encoded protein: CASSRQGAGYGYTF. This chain links TRBV6-5 with TRBJ1-2; 10 positions agree with TRBD1. CDR1 is MNHEY and CDR2 is SVGAGI in the germline V gene. The J segment lost 4 bases and the V segment lost 5 bases, leaving 4 bases of the junction unmatched. The CDR3 sequence is 14 residues long.

This chain links TRBV2 with TRBJ1-3, with 8 bases matching TRBD1. Germline V gives CDR1 SNHLY, CDR2 FYNNEI. CDR3 length: 17 residues. Trimming removed 0 bases from V and 2 bases from J; junction bases left unmatched: 6. CDR3 in DNA: TGTGCCAGCAGTGAAGCGCTTCAGGGGGCAGCTGGAAACACCATATATTTT. It yields the protein CASSEALQGAAGNTIYF. The full variable domain, with the rest looked up from reference TRBV2 and TRBJ1-3, is EPEVTQTPSHQVTQMGQEVILRCVPISNHLYFYWYRQILGQKVEFLVSFYNNEISEKSEIFDDQFSVERPDGSNFTLKIRSTKLEDSAMYFCASSEALQGAAGNTIYFGEGSWLTVV.

The gene calls are TRBV6-4 and TRBJ2-7; D remains ambiguous. The CDR3 has 10 amino acids. The germline V gene encodes CDR1 MRHNA and CDR2 SNTAGT. V was shortened by 6 bases and J by 4 bases, with 4 bases between the two germline ends. The CDR3 reads CASRSYEQYF. The CDR3 nucleotides read TGTGCCAGCAGATCGTACGAGCAGTACTTC.

The chain employs TRBV2 and TRBJ1-1; 9 positions match TRBD1. Per the germline V gene, CDR1 is SNHLY and CDR2 is FYNNEI. V shed 5 bases, J shed 4 bases, and the junction held 8 bases outside the gene matches. The CDR3 has 15 amino acids. The CDR3 nucleotides are TGTGCCAGCAGTAGATACAGGGGGCGGGTCACTGAAGCTTTCTTT. As protein: CASSRYRGRVTEAFF.

V and J are TRBV7-6 and TRBJ2-3; D is ambiguous. CDR1 is SGHVS, CDR2 FNYEAQ, per germline. This CDR3 comprises 16 residues. Trimming took off 5 bases at V and 2 bases at J, with 17 bases between the two ends. The CDR3 DNA sequence: TGTGCCAGCAGCCCCAACCAGCCCCAGGTCACAGATACGCAGTATTTT. As protein: CASSPNQPQVTDTQYF.

V usage is TRBV7-8 and J usage is TRBJ2-2; no reliable D call. This CDR3 spans 11 amino acids. The V end lost 4 bases, the J end lost 6 bases, and 3 bases lay between the germline ends. Germline CDR1 reads SGHVS; CDR2 reads FQNEAQ. Here the CDR3 DNA reads TGTGCCAGCAGCTATGCCGGGGAGCTGTTTTTT. It yields the protein CASSYAGELFF.

This chain connects TRBV6-4 to TRBJ2-1, with TRBD1 matching over 10 bases. The germline V gene encodes CDR1 MRHNA and CDR2 SNTAGT. The CDR3 consists of 17 residues. V shed 5 bases and J 7 bases; nucleotides not matched to a gene: 14. The DNA for the CDR3 is TGTGCCAGCAGTTGGACAGGGGGACAGTCTAGCTGGAATGAGCAGTTCTTC. Encoded protein: CASSWTGGQSSWNEQFF.

The gene calls are TRBV29-1 and TRBJ1-2; 7 bases align to TRBD1. Germline trimming cut 2 bases from V and 8 bases from J; bases unmatched to any gene: 11. The CDR3 has 14 amino acids. Germline loops: CDR1 SQVTM, CDR2 ANQGSEA. The CDR3 sequence: CSVERHYRGEGYTF. In DNA form, the CDR3 reads TGCAGCGTTGAACGGCACTACAGGGGCGAGGGCTACACCTTC.

As DNA, the CDR3 is TGTGCCAGCAGCTTAGGACTTGACTACGAGCAGTACTTC. Its protein is CASSLGLDYEQYF. This sequence joins TRBV7-2 and TRBJ2-7, with D uncertain. The germline gives CDR1 SGHTA, CDR2 FQGNSA. V lost 1 base, J lost 3 bases, and 7 bases lay in between. The CDR3 sequence is 13 residues long.

The chain couples TRBV27 to TRBJ2-7; the match to TRBD1 covers 10 bases. V lost 0 bases and J lost 2; bases outside the gene matches: 16. The germline V gene encodes CDR1 MNHEY and CDR2 SMNVEV (reference sequence). The CDR3 is 20 amino acids. DNA of the CDR3: TGTGCCAGCAGTTTATCTCGGACAGGGGGTTTTCCCAAAACCCCCTACGAGCAGTACTTC. This translates into CASSLSRTGGFPKTPYEQYF.

V is TRBV29-1 and J is TRBJ1-2; TRBD1 might be the D (5 bases). Trimming removed 7 bases at V and 4 bases at J, with 16 bases between. The CDR3 extends over 13 amino acids. CDR1 and CDR2 from the germline V gene are SQVTM and ANQGSEA. CDR3 sequence: CSAKGQGGYGYTF. CDR3 bases: TGCAGCGCCAAGGGGCAGGGCGGCTATGGCTACACCTTC.

This clone has only one observation. The chain has TRBV5-1 and TRBJ2-7; D unresolved. Germline V gene lookup returns CDR1 SGHRS and CDR2 YFSETQ. The CDR3 runs to 14 residues. V lost 0 bases, J lost 3 bases, and 10 bases lay in between. The CDR3 spells CASSLANSYYEQYF. DNA of the CDR3: TGCGCCAGCAGCTTGGCCAACAGTTACTACGAGCAGTACTTC.

The chain joins TRBV6-1 to TRBJ2-3; the match to TRBD2 covers 7 bases. V gave up 6 bases and J gave up 2 bases; unmatched junction bases: 2. The CDR3 loop spans 13 amino acids. Germline V gene sequence: CDR1 MNHNS, CDR2 SASEGT. The CDR3 region is CASSGRTTDTQYF. CDR3 bases: TGTGCCAGCAGCGGGAGGACCACAGATACGCAGTATTTT.

This clone showed up just once. This rearrangement joins TRBV19 to TRBJ1-1; D uncertain. This CDR3 has 14 residues. Germline CDR1 LNHDA, CDR2 SQIVND (reference sequence). The V end was cut by 3 bases, the J end by 4 bases, with 12 bases between. The CDR3, as DNA: TGTGCCAGTAGTATTAGCGCGGCCAGCACTGAAGCTTTCTTT. Protein: CASSISAASTEAFF.

The chain employs TRBV9 and TRBJ2-5, with D possibly TRBD1 on 6 matching bases. Trimming removed 7 bases from V and 4 bases from J, with 23 bases in between. This CDR3 is built from 16 residues. Germline CDR1 SGDLS, CDR2 YYNGEE. The CDR3 reads CASAKDRLLQGETQYF. The CDR3 region has the DNA TGTGCCAGCGCGAAAGACAGGCTCCTTCAAGGAGAGACCCAGTACTTC.

The genes are TRBV25-1 and TRBJ2-2, with 9 bases that match TRBD1. Germline assignment: CDR1 MGHDK and CDR2 SYGVNS. The CDR3 totals 15 residues. Losses at the gene ends were 2 bases for V and 5 bases for J; bases not matched to a gene: 3. The chain's CDR3 is CASSEMGQGTGELFF. As DNA, the CDR3 is TGTGCCAGCAGTGAAATGGGACAGGGAACCGGGGAGCTGTTTTTT.

The chain links TRBV6-4 to TRBJ2-2; no firm D call. Germline loops: CDR1 MRHNA, CDR2 SNTAGT. V gave up 6 bases and J gave up 6 bases, with 14 bases separating them. This CDR3 has 14 amino acids. The CDR3 loop reads CASSPNIGAGELFF. CDR3 bases: TGTGCCAGCAGCCCCAACATTGGGGCCGGGGAGCTGTTTTTT.

The chain has TRBV7-8 and TRBJ1-3; D is ambiguous. The CDR3 spans 17 residues. Deletions cut 0 bases from V and 0 bases from J, with 12 bases between. From germline, CDR1 is SGHVS and CDR2 FQNEAQ. The CDR3 sequence: CASSLAGRTNSGNTIYF. As DNA, the CDR3 is TGTGCCAGCAGCTTAGCGGGGAGGACGAACTCTGGAAACACCATATATTTT. The entire variable domain, with the rest obtained from reference TRBV7-8 and TRBJ1-3, is as follows: GAGVSQSPRYKVAKRGQDVALRCDPISGHVSLFWYQQALGQGPEFLTYFQNEAQLDKSGLPSDRFFAERPEGSVSTLKIQRTQQEDSAVYLCASSLAGRTNSGNTIYFGEGSWLTVV.

The V call is TRBV7-2, the J call TRBJ2-3; maybe TRBD2 (7 bases). V lost 5 bases and J lost 3, with 15 bases in between. Per germline, CDR1 SGHTA and CDR2 FQGNSA. The CDR3 extends over 15 amino acids. CDR3 nucleotide sequence: TGTGCCAGCAGCCCCGGGGGGCTAGAAACAGATACGCAGTATTTT. Its translation is CASSPGGLETDTQYF.

This clone appeared once. This rearrangement joins TRBV5-1 to TRBJ2-3; the D gene is possibly TRBD2 (5 bases). This CDR3 spans 15 amino acids. The V gene's germline CDR1 is SGHRS and CDR2 YFSETQ. V lost 4 bases and J 0 bases, leaving 12 bases between the germline ends. The CDR3 DNA follows: TGCGCCAGCAGCCTCCAGCGGACTAGCACAGATACGCAGTATTTT. This translates into CASSLQRTSTDTQYF.

The chain recombines TRBV19 with TRBJ1-1; tentative D call: TRBD1 (6 bases). The V gene's germline CDR1 is LNHDA and CDR2 SQIVND (reference sequence). CDR3 size: 13 residues. V was shortened by 6 bases and J by 1 base, with 9 bases between the two germline ends. The chain's CDR3 is CASRGQPNTEAFF. The CDR3 nucleotides read TGTGCCAGTAGAGGACAGCCGAACACTGAAGCTTTCTTT.

V gene TRBV11-2 combines with J gene TRBJ2-7; D is perhaps TRBD1 or TRBD2 (6 bases each). CDR1 is SGHAT and CDR2 is FQNNGV in the germline V gene. This CDR3 is 14 amino acids long. Deletions cut 5 bases from V and 4 bases from J, with 15 bases between. The CDR3 here is CASSPMGGKYEQYF. The CDR3 bases are TGTGCCAGCAGCCCTATGGGGGGCAAGTACGAGCAGTACTTC.

This rearrangement joins TRBV11-2 to TRBJ1-2; TRBD1 aligns across 8 bases. CDR1 SGHAT and CDR2 FQNNGV come from the germline V gene. Unmatched junction bases numbered 11, after V lost 6 bases and J lost 5 bases. The CDR3 length is 15 residues. CDR3 sequence reads: CASRSSGTGVYGYTF. CDR3 bases: TGTGCCAGCAGAAGTTCCGGGACAGGTGTTTATGGCTACACCTTC.

In this sample, this clone turned up a few times. The rearrangement joins TRBV6-1 to TRBJ1-5; 7 bases line up with TRBD1. CDR1 MNHNS and CDR2 SASEGT come from the germline V gene. The V segment lost 10 bases and the J segment 4 bases; nucleotides outside the gene matches: 10. The CDR3 sequence is 14 residues long. The CDR3 protein is CATNPTGSNQPQHF. In nucleotides, the CDR3 is TGTGCCACCAACCCGACAGGGTCAAATCAGCCCCAGCATTTT.